The rows below give T cell receptor beta chains drawn from one sample of a study of T-cell reconstitution after alpha-beta-depleted transplantation in children. TCRdb analysed the PCR reads with MiXCR anew, one entry per CDR3 protein. Of around 230,000 distinct CDR3 sequences listed, around a sixth are singletons. The sample was PBMCs, mostly from graft donor cells, taken 360 days after TCRalphabeta/CD19-depleted stem cell transplant. The receptors stem from a male patient between 2 and 9 years old who had a stem cell transplant for acute lymphoblastic leukemia, so the T cells may come from the graft donor. Each CDR3 is given with its conserved first and last residue. A D gene is named only where the DNA matches it firmly. Where a row states a size, it is once, few, many or the class of an expanded clone; other rows omit it.

TRBJ2-5 | TRBD1 | TRBV5-5 | - | CASSSPRTGVTAAQYF | TGTGCCAGCAGCTCACCTCGGACAGGTGTAACTGCAGCCCAGTACTTC
TRBJ2-2 | - | TRBV24-1 | few | CATQGWTGELFF | TGTGCCACGCAGGGTTGGACCGGGGAGCTGTTTTTT
TRBJ1-5 | TRBD1 | TRBV4-1 | few | CASSPQMGQGYNQPQHF | TGCGCCAGCAGCCCACAAATGGGACAGGGATACAATCAGCCCCAGCATTTT
TRBJ1-2 | - | TRBV20-1 | - | CSAPSYGGLAHGYTF | TGCAGTGCTCCCTCTTATGGAGGATTGGCACATGGCTACACCTTC
TRBJ2-3 | TRBD2 | TRBV7-7 | few | CASSPRLAGTTDTQYF | TGTGCCAGCAGCCCAAGACTAGCGGGGACCACAGATACGCAGTATTTT
TRBJ1-6 | - | TRBV5-1 | - | CASSPNPGRSDSPLHF | TGCGCCAGCAGTCCCAACCCGGGACGGTCCGATTCACCCCTCCACTTT
TRBJ2-4 | TRBD2 | TRBV4-3 | - | CASSQESGTGGLQYF | TGCGCCAGCAGCCAAGAGAGTGGAACGGGGGGGCTTCAGTACTTC
TRBJ2-1 | - | TRBV12-3/TRBV12-4 | few | CASSLGLEYNEQFF | TGTGCCAGCAGTTTGGGCCTGGAGTACAATGAGCAGTTCTTC
TRBJ1-2 | - | TRBV2 | few | CASTQEYGYTF | TGTGCCAGCACGCAGGAGTATGGCTACACCTTC
TRBJ2-2 | - | TRBV5-6 | few | CASNSDGPNTGELFF | TGTGCCAGCAACTCGGACGGACCGAACACCGGGGAGCTGTTTTTT
TRBJ2-4 | - | TRBV9 | few | CASSVATPPRDIQYF | TGTGCCAGCAGCGTAGCTACCCCTCCCCGGGACATTCAGTACTTC
TRBJ2-1 | TRBD1 | TRBV4-3 | - | CASSDRVRNNEQFF | TGCGCCAGCAGCGACAGGGTCCGTAACAATGAGCAGTTCTTC
TRBJ1-2 | - | TRBV4-3 | - | CASSQARGSGYTF | TGCGCCAGCAGCCAAGCCAGGGGCAGTGGCTACACCTTC
TRBJ2-2 | - | TRBV20-1 | once | CSARDPRRAPSPNTGELFF | TGCAGTGCTAGAGATCCGCGCAGGGCGCCGAGTCCCAACACCGGGGAGCTGTTTTTT
TRBJ2-6 | TRBD2 | TRBV11-2 | - | CASSPSLLAGGLGSANVLTF | TGTGCCAGCAGCCCCTCCTTACTGGCGGGGGGTCTGGGGTCGGCCAACGTCCTGACTTTC
TRBJ1-1 | - | TRBV6-5 | few | CASSYPTPIWGAATEAFF | TGTGCCAGCAGTTACCCGACCCCTATTTGGGGGGCGGCTACTGAAGCTTTCTTT
TRBJ2-6 | - | TRBV5-1 | few | CASSVGVSGANVLTF | TGCGCCAGCAGCGTGGGAGTCTCTGGGGCCAACGTCCTGACTTTC
TRBJ2-5 | - | TRBV4-2 | few | CASSQGATGHWFFGETQYF | TGTGCCAGCAGCCAAGGCGCGACGGGACATTGGTTTTTCGGGGAGACCCAGTACTTC
TRBJ1-1 | - | TRBV29-1 | few | CSAGGGGLNTEAFF | TGCAGCGCCGGCGGGGGAGGGCTGAACACTGAAGCTTTCTTT
TRBJ2-7 | TRBD1 | TRBV20-1 | few | CSARADRGYEQYF | TGCAGTGCTAGAGCGGACAGGGGCTACGAGCAGTACTTC
TRBJ2-1 | - | TRBV29-1 | few | CSVESAYNEQFF | TGCAGCGTTGAATCGGCTTACAATGAGCAGTTCTTC
TRBJ2-2 | - | TRBV7-9 | many | CASLVGAENTGELFF | TGTGCCAGCTTGGTTGGGGCCGAAAACACCGGGGAGCTGTTTTTT
TRBJ2-1 | TRBD1 | TRBV9 | few | CASSPRSGTGLDEQFF | TGTGCCAGCAGCCCCCGATCCGGGACAGGGTTGGATGAGCAGTTCTTC
TRBJ2-1 | - | TRBV9 | many | CASSVASDEQFF | TGTGCCAGCAGCGTAGCATCGGATGAGCAGTTCTTC
TRBJ2-5 | TRBD1 | TRBV28 | - | CASRETGPWETQYF | TGTGCCAGCAGGGAGACAGGGCCTTGGGAGACCCAGTACTTC
TRBJ2-3 | TRBD1 | TRBV15 | - | CATSRLTGPYSTDTQYF | TGTGCCACCAGCAGGCTGACAGGGCCTTATAGCACAGATACGCAGTATTTT